These 17 T cell receptor beta chains originate from one sample sequenced in a study of blood T cell repertoires in COVID-19. Assay: immunoSEQ multiplex PCR; the TCRdb copy retains only in-frame clones and omits some. The data show 200,000 to 300,000 clones, about 80% seen once. Input material: peripheral blood. The receptor source for this set is a woman of 80 years or more with acute or convalescent COVID-19.

V is TRBV7-3 and J is TRBJ2-7, with a tentative D call TRBD1 (6 bases). V was shortened by 5 bases and J by 12 bases, with 23 bases between the two germline ends. The germline V gene encodes CDR1 SGHTA and CDR2 FQGTGA. CDR3 length equals 14 residues. This CDR3 is CASSPKQGDLRRYF. As DNA, the CDR3 is TGTGCCAGCAGCCCAAAACAGGGTGATCTTCGGCGGTACTTC.

The rearrangement joins TRBV20-1 to TRBJ2-3; 9 nucleotides match TRBD2. The CDR3 spans 14 residues. V lost 3 bases, J lost 2 bases, and 3 bases stayed unmatched. Germline V gene sequence: CDR1 DFQATT, CDR2 SNEGSKA (reference sequence). The CDR3 DNA reads TGCAGTGCTAGTGGCGGGGGGGACACAGATACGCAGTATTTT. Its protein is CSASGGGDTDTQYF.

The rearrangement links TRBV9 to TRBJ2-7; TRBD1 aligns across 8 bases. V gave up 0 bases and J gave up 3 bases; unmatched junction bases: 5. CDR3 length: 15 residues. The V gene's germline CDR1 is SGDLS and CDR2 YYNGEE. Here the CDR3 reads CASSVGGTGDYEQYF. In nucleotides, the CDR3 is TGTGCCAGCAGCGTAGGGGGGACAGGCGACTACGAGCAGTACTTC.

In DNA, the CDR3 is TGTGCCAGCAGTTTTACACCCCACTACGAGCAGTACTTC. This gives the protein CASSFTPHYEQYF. The rearrangement links TRBV28 to TRBJ2-7; D is unresolved. This CDR3 is built from 13 residues. The germline CDR1 and CDR2 sequences are MDHEN and SYDVKM. Trimming took off 3 bases at V and 3 bases at J, with 9 bases between the two ends.

The genes are TRBV5-6 and TRBJ2-7; the D gene is possibly TRBD1 (7 bases). This CDR3 region has 16 residues. Trimming took 4 bases from V and 4 from J, leaving 21 bases between them. The germline gives CDR1 SGHDT, CDR2 YYEEEE. CDR3 bases: TGTGCCAGCAGCCCCAGGACAGGAGGGCCGGGATACGAGCAGTACTTC. Encoded protein: CASSPRTGGPGYEQYF. Full variable domain (remainder filled in from reference TRBV5-6 and TRBJ2-7): DAGVTQSPTHLIKTRGQQVTLRCSPKSGHDTVSWYQQALGQGPQFIFQYYEEEERQRGNFPDRFSGHQFPNYSSELNVNALLLGDSALYLCASSPRTGGPGYEQYFGPGTRLTVT.

The CDR3 region has the DNA TGCGCCAGCAGCTCCGGGACAGGGGGCTCCTACGAGCAGTACTTC. Its translation: CASSSGTGGSYEQYF. The chain has TRBV5-1 and TRBJ2-7; 11 nucleotides match TRBD1. The CDR3 is made up of 15 amino acids. Germline CDR1 SGHRS, CDR2 YFSETQ. The trim removed 3 bases at V and 0 bases at J, leaving 2 bases unmatched. Together with reference TRBV5-1 and TRBJ2-7, the CDR3 gives the full variable domain: KAGVTQTPRYLIKTRGQQVTLSCSPISGHRSVSWYQQTPGQGLQFLFEYFSETQRNKGNFPGRFSGRQFSNSRSEMNVSTLELGDSALYLCASSSGTGGSYEQYFGPGTRLTVT.

The chain couples TRBV7-2 to TRBJ2-3, with D uncertain. This CDR3 contains 13 residues. The V gene's germline CDR1 is SGHTA and CDR2 FQGNSA. V lost 6 bases and J 10 bases, leaving 17 bases between the germline ends. CDR3 nucleotide sequence: TGTGCCAGCAGTTGGCCCGGCAATCGGGCGCAGTATTTT. Translation gives CASSWPGNRAQYF.

Only one count was recorded for this clone. The V call is TRBV29-1, the J call TRBJ1-4; TRBD1 aligns across 10 bases. The CDR3 sequence is 13 residues long. Losses at the gene ends were 5 bases for V and 7 bases for J; bases not matched to a gene: 4. In germline, CDR1 is SQVTM, CDR2 ANQGSEA. The CDR3 region is CSVKTGGFEKLFF. In DNA, the CDR3 is TGCAGCGTTAAGACAGGGGGCTTTGAAAAACTGTTTTTT.

The V gene is TRBV5-1, the J gene TRBJ2-5; D remains unclear. Germline values: CDR1 SGHRS, CDR2 YFSETQ. This CDR3 has 13 residues. V was trimmed by 1 base and J by 2 bases, leaving 6 bases between them. CDR3: CASSLRRQETQYF. The CDR3 nucleotides are TGCGCCAGCAGCTTGAGGCGGCAAGAGACCCAGTACTTC.

This chain joins TRBV5-1 and TRBJ1-2; 10 bases map to TRBD1. The CDR3 runs 14 residues. The ends lost 4 bases at V and 4 bases at J; junction bases unmatched: 4. Germline loops: CDR1 SGHRS, CDR2 YFSETQ. In DNA, the CDR3 is TGCGCCAGCAGCACGGGACAGGGGCCCTATGGCTACACCTTC. It translates to CASSTGQGPYGYTF.

V gene TRBV11-2 combines with J gene TRBJ2-5, with 13 positions matching TRBD2. V gave up 7 bases and J gave up 5 bases; unmatched junction bases: 10. CDR1 and CDR2 (germline): SGHAT, FQNNGV. The CDR3 covers 16 residues. The CDR3 DNA follows: TGTGCCAGCACTAGAACCGGGACTAGCGGGACGGAGACCCAGTACTTC. This sequence encodes CASTRTGTSGTETQYF.

CDR3 bases: TGTGCCAGCAGTTCGGCGGGGGGGGGAAAAGAGACCCAGTACTTC. This gives the protein CASSSAGGGKETQYF. V gene TRBV28 combines with J gene TRBJ2-5; 9 bases map to TRBD2. With V trimmed by 4 bases and J by 3 bases, 6 bases remained unmatched. There are 15 residues in the CDR3. Looked up from germline, CDR1 is MDHEN and CDR2 is SYDVKM.

The chain has TRBV18 and TRBJ2-1; 7 bases are shared with TRBD2. Germline V CDR1 and CDR2: KGHSH, LQKENI. The CDR3 is 14 residues long. V lost 2 bases, J lost 7 bases, and 5 bases stayed unmatched. CDR3 protein: CASSPATSTNEQFF. The DNA of the CDR3 is TGTGCCAGCTCACCAGCGACTAGCACTAATGAGCAGTTCTTC.

V is TRBV11-2 and J is TRBJ1-5; tentatively, D is TRBD1 (6 bases). Per germline, CDR1 SGHAT and CDR2 FQNNGV. The CDR3 is 13 amino acids. Trimming stripped 4 bases from V and 6 bases from J, with 10 bases between. The CDR3 DNA sequence: TGTGCCAGCAGCTCTACAGGGATTCAGCCCCAGCATTTT. This translates into CASSSTGIQPQHF.

This clone was counted a single time. This sequence joins TRBV6-5 and TRBJ1-1, with TRBD1 matching over 7 bases. Germline-derived CDR1 and CDR2 are MNHEY and SVGAGI. CDR3 size: 15 residues. J gave up 0 bases and V 5 bases, and 6 bases lay outside the gene matches. Here the CDR3 reads CASSQGQLMNTEAFF. For the CDR3, the DNA is TGTGCCAGCAGTCAGGGACAGCTTATGAACACTGAAGCTTTCTTT.

This clone was detected only a few times. This chain links TRBV10-3 with TRBJ1-1; a possible D gene is TRBD1 (5 bases). The CDR3 is 13 residues long. Germline V gene sequence: CDR1 ENHRY, CDR2 SYGVKD. Trimming stripped 9 bases from V and 5 bases from J, with 16 bases between. CDR3 sequence reads: CAILRTPGTEAFF. The CDR3 coding sequence is TGTGCCATTCTCAGGACACCAGGAACTGAAGCTTTCTTT.

This clone was seen once. V is TRBV3-1 (or the pseudogene TRBV3-2) and J is TRBJ2-5, with a weak D call TRBD2 (6 bases). From germline, CDR1 is LGHDT and CDR2 YNNKEL (reference sequence). The CDR3 spans 14 residues. V was trimmed by 4 bases and J by 8 bases, leaving 17 bases between them. The CDR3 loop is CASSPYGGARTQYF. The CDR3 bases are TGTGCCAGCAGCCCTTATGGAGGGGCGAGAACCCAGTACTTC.